The entry below describes one T cell receptor (beta chain). The data are from a study of blood T cell repertoires in COVID-19. Overall study context: The study drew acute and convalescent COVID-19 samples from the United States, Italy and Spain. From T cells, B-cell-depleted T cells, or PBMCs came the material, which was cDNA or gDNA.

Per germline, CDR1 GTSNPN and CDR2 SVGIG (reference sequence). The CDR3 extends over 15 amino acids. The ends lost 0 bases at V and 3 bases at J; junction bases unmatched: 3. In the source study's methods: Amplifying reference gene primers gave estimates of nucleated cell counts. Some clones are missing from TCRdb's copy, which holds only in-frame ones; the method was immunoSEQ multiplex PCR. V and J calls and clone size come straight from that table; D and trimming were deduced from the DNA. In the table there are 95,000 to 150,000 clones, roughly 92% of which are singletons. Seattle patient enrollment occurred during active infection, with longitudinal follow-up thereafter.

The TCR originated in a man in his fifties with COVID-19, enrolled during active disease. Sequencing used peripheral blood. This chain joins TRBV30 and TRBJ2-5; 11 bases are shared with TRBD1. The CDR3: CAWSVRTGGEETQYF. The CDR3 region has the DNA TGTGCCTGGAGTGTAAGGACAGGGGGCGAAGAGACCCAGTACTTC. Full variable domain (rest looked up from reference TRBV30 and TRBJ2-5): SQTIHQWPATLVQPVGSPLSLECTVEGTSNPNLYWYRQAAGRGLQLLFYSVGIGQISSEVPQNLSASRPQDRQFILSSKKLLLSDSGFYLCAWSVRTGGEETQYFGPGTRLLVL.